This TCR beta chain was sequenced during a study of T cell responses to AZD1222 COVID-19 vaccine. Overall study findings and caveats: Among those given AZD1222, only five or six were seropositive at baseline.

The J segment lost 6 bases and the V segment lost 2 bases, leaving 16 bases of the junction unmatched. CDR3 size: 17 residues. The germline V gene has CDR1 LNHNV and CDR2 YYDKDF (reference sequence). TCRdb's copy holds only in-frame clones and misses some; the assay was immunoSEQ multiplex PCR. Of 150,000 to 200,000 clones in the sample, 85% to 95% were seen once. This clone was detected only once. The antigen is unknown. Sample: peripheral blood, taken on day 0 of AZD1222 vaccination. V is TRBV15 and J is TRBJ2-7; 7 nucleotides align to TRBD1. The TCR comes from an adult in good health. The CDR3 DNA reads TGTGCCACCAGCAGAACAGGGGCCTCGGACCCCCCTACCGAGCAGTACTTC. Protein sequence: CATSRTGASDPPTEQYF.